A single sample is the source of the 20 T cell receptor beta chains below, sequenced in a study of blood T cell repertoires in COVID-19. The protocol was immunoSEQ multiplex PCR, while the TCRdb copy is restricted to in-frame clones and leaves out a portion. This repertoire shows hundreds of thousands of clones, roughly 86% found once; its top ten account for about 2%. Source material: peripheral blood. These TCRs come from a woman in her sixties or seventies with COVID-19, enrolled during active disease.

This chain uses TRBV2 with TRBJ2-3; D is unclear. CDR3 size: 11 residues. V lost 9 bases to trimming and J lost 4 bases, with 8 bases between them. Germline-derived CDR1 and CDR2 are SNHLY and FYNNEI. This chain's CDR3 is CARRVSDTQYF. CDR3 coding DNA: TGTGCCAGACGGGTATCAGATACGCAGTATTTT.

This clone has only one observation. The chain has TRBV5-1 and TRBJ2-7; possibly TRBD1 for D (5 bases). There are 15 residues in the CDR3. The V gene lost 0 bases and the J gene lost 2 bases, with 12 bases spanning the gap. The germline gives CDR1 SGHRS, CDR2 YFSETQ. The chain's CDR3 is CASSLAFRGTYEQYF. In DNA form, the CDR3 reads TGCGCCAGCAGCTTGGCGTTTAGGGGAACCTACGAGCAGTACTTC.

The V gene is TRBV5-1, the J gene TRBJ2-3; D unclear. V was shortened by 6 bases and J by 2 bases, with 10 bases between the two germline ends. The germline gives CDR1 SGHRS, CDR2 YFSETQ. The CDR3 loop spans 13 amino acids. In nucleotides, the CDR3 is TGCGCCAGCAACCCCCTAGACACAGATACGCAGTATTTT. Amino acid sequence: CASNPLDTDTQYF.

The CDR3 bases are TGTGCCACCAGTGATTTACAAAGGAACACCGGGGAGCTGTTTTTT. This gives the protein CATSDLQRNTGELFF. The chain uses TRBV24-1 and TRBJ2-2; D uncertain. The V gene's germline CDR1 is KGHDR and CDR2 SFDVKD. The germline V and J ends were trimmed by 1 base and 1 base, with 6 bases remaining between them. The CDR3 covers 15 residues.

This clone was seen repeatedly, ten times or more. CDR3 DNA sequence: TGTGCCAGTGACAGGGATGGAAACACCATATATTTT. Its translation is CASDRDGNTIYF. This chain connects TRBV28 to TRBJ1-3; 7 bases match TRBD1. The CDR3 runs to 12 residues. Germline trimming cut 9 bases from V and 3 bases from J; bases unmatched to any gene: 2. CDR1 is MDHEN and CDR2 is SYDVKM in the germline V gene.

The V call is TRBV5-1, the J call TRBJ2-1; 7 nucleotides line up with TRBD1. The V segment lost 1 base and the J segment 8 bases; nucleotides outside the gene matches: 6. The CDR3 runs to 14 residues. The germline CDR1 and CDR2 sequences are SGHRS and YFSETQ. The CDR3: CASSLQTGADEQFF. CDR3 in DNA: TGCGCCAGCAGCTTGCAAACAGGGGCCGATGAGCAGTTCTTC.

V is TRBV21-1 and J is TRBJ1-1; TRBD1, the D gene given by the table, was not confirmed from the DNA. TRBV21-1 is an annotated pseudogene. This CDR3 is 16 amino acids long. The CDR3 here is CASSRIRDGWNTEAFF. In DNA form, the CDR3 reads TGTGCCAGCAGTCGTATCAGGGATGGTTGGAACACTGAAGCTTTCTTT.

The CDR3 DNA reads TGCGCCAGCAGCACGGGACAGGGGGCCCGCACAGATACGCAGTATTTT. Translation gives CASSTGQGARTDTQYF. This chain uses TRBV5-1 with TRBJ2-3; TRBD1 aligns across 12 bases. From germline, CDR1 is SGHRS and CDR2 YFSETQ. The V gene end was trimmed by 4 bases and the J gene end by 1 base; junction bases not matched to a gene: 4. The CDR3 extends over 16 amino acids.

The V and J genes are TRBV7-3 and TRBJ2-1; D unresolved. Looked up from germline, CDR1 is SGHTA and CDR2 is FQGTGA. V lost 2 bases, J lost 3 bases, and 5 bases lay in between. The CDR3 consists of 13 residues. In DNA, the CDR3 is TGTGCCAGCAGCTTATCCGGCTACAATGAGCAGTTCTTC. Translation: CASSLSGYNEQFF.

The chain combines TRBV7-2 with TRBJ1-1; 7 bases align to TRBD1. The CDR3 has 17 amino acids. Trimming at V came to 5 bases and at J to 2 bases, leaving 14 bases not matched to a gene. Germline CDR1 SGHTA, CDR2 FQGNSA. The CDR3 loop is CASSQHQGQLSNTEAFF. The DNA of the CDR3 is TGTGCCAGCAGCCAGCACCAGGGACAGCTAAGTAACACTGAAGCTTTCTTT.

This sequence joins TRBV2 and TRBJ2-1; 8 bases match TRBD1. The CDR3 contains 13 residues. With V trimmed by 8 bases and J by 5 bases, 5 bases remained unmatched. Germline V gives CDR1 SNHLY, CDR2 FYNNEI. CDR3 coding DNA: TGTGCCAGCGGCCGGGACAGGAACAATGAGCAGTTCTTC. The encoded protein is CASGRDRNNEQFF.

This clone was counted a single time. The rearrangement uses TRBV6-6 and TRBJ1-2; the D gene is possibly TRBD1 (5 bases). Between the trimmed V and J ends, which lost 6 bases and 0 bases, there was a span of 11 bases. CDR1 and CDR2 (germline): MNHNY, SVGAGI (reference sequence). CDR3 length: 14 residues. The CDR3 sequence: CASSDSTSNYGYTF. CDR3 DNA sequence: TGTGCCAGCAGCGACAGTACCTCTAACTATGGCTACACCTTC.

The chain recombines TRBV11-2 with TRBJ2-3, with 11 bases identical to TRBD2. CDR3 length: 16 residues. Germline CDR1 is SGHAT and CDR2 is FQNNGV. The V and J ends lost 1 base and 3 bases, in that order; junction bases with no gene match: 3. CDR3: CASSLVASGGTDTQYF. The CDR3 nucleotides are TGTGCCAGCAGCTTAGTTGCTAGCGGGGGGACAGATACGCAGTATTTT.

The chain has TRBV7-9 and TRBJ2-5; D is possibly TRBD2 (6 bases). Trimming took 0 bases from V and 1 from J, leaving 6 bases between them. The CDR3 spans 14 residues. CDR1 is SEHNR, CDR2 FQNEAQ, per germline (reference sequence). The CDR3: CASSLAAGQETQYF. The CDR3 DNA is TGTGCCAGCAGCTTAGCAGCGGGCCAAGAGACCCAGTACTTC.

V is TRBV7-9 and J is TRBJ2-2; TRBD1 might be the D (6 bases). The length of the CDR3 is 16 residues. V lost 5 bases to trimming and J lost 4 bases, with 17 bases between them. The V gene's germline CDR1 is SEHNR and CDR2 FQNEAQ (reference sequence). The CDR3 sequence: CASSLRTTGITGELFF. The CDR3 DNA reads TGTGCCAGCAGCCTACGTACTACAGGGATCACCGGGGAGCTGTTTTTT.

The chain employs TRBV5-4 and TRBJ2-4; 8 bases are a match to TRBD2. V was pared by 3 bases and J by 0 bases, with 8 bases of the junction left unmatched. Germline CDR1 and CDR2: SGHNT and YYREEE (reference sequence). CDR3 length: 17 amino acids. The CDR3 nucleotides are TGTGCCAGCAGCTACCGCGGGGGGACCTTAGCCAAAAACATTCAGTACTTC. This gives the protein CASSYRGGTLAKNIQYF.

This chain uses TRBV30 with TRBJ1-2; D gene ambiguous. V was shortened by 0 bases and J by 8 bases, with 16 bases between the two germline ends. Germline V gene sequence: CDR1 GTSNPN, CDR2 SVGIG (reference sequence). The CDR3 totals 14 residues. The CDR3 bases are TGTGCCTGGAGTGTACCCGCAGTACCGTGGGGCTACACCTTC. It encodes CAWSVPAVPWGYTF.

The chain carries TRBV19 and TRBJ1-1; D uncertain. The CDR3 length is 13 residues. In germline, CDR1 is LNHDA, CDR2 SQIVND (reference sequence). V was clipped by 4 bases and J by 6 bases, with 12 bases between them. The CDR3, as DNA: TGTGCCAGTAGTACGGCCTGGCGGCCTGAAGCTTTCTTT. This gives the protein CASSTAWRPEAFF.

The chain recombines TRBV3-1 (or the pseudogene TRBV3-2) with TRBJ2-2, with 11 bases matching TRBD2. CDR3 size: 14 residues. Germline V gene data show CDR1 as LGHDT and CDR2 as YNNKEL (reference sequence). With 4 bases clipped from V and 6 bases from J, the junction kept 1 base outside the gene matches. CDR3 in DNA: TGTGCCAGCAGCCGACTAGCGGGGCCCGGGGAGCTGTTTTTT. Protein product: CASSRLAGPGELFF.

The V call is TRBV4-1, the J call TRBJ2-7; D is ambiguous. This CDR3 region has 14 residues. Trimming removed 2 bases from V and 2 bases from J, with 10 bases in between. From germline, CDR1 is MGHRA and CDR2 YSYEKL. The CDR3 DNA sequence: TGCGCCAGCAGCCAATCCGCCAGTCCCTACGAGCAGTACTTC. Its translation: CASSQSASPYEQYF.